A selection of T cell receptor beta chains follows, all from one sample in a study of cytomegalovirus exposure and HLA in healthy donors. Data came from immunoSEQ multiplex PCR; TCRdb stores just in-frame clones and leaves some out. The table has roughly 200,000 clones, approximately 85% seen once. What was sequenced was PBMCs. The receptors were sampled from a woman in her thirties or forties in good health and CMV-seronegative. Each CDR3 is given with its conserved first and last residue. D genes are given only for firm matches. Size tells how often a clone was seen (once, few, many) or the class of an expanded clone, and some rows leave it out.

V: TRBV9
J: TRBJ1-5
size: -
D: -
CDR3: CASSVGYGDQPQHF
DNA: TGTGCCAGCAGCGTAGGGTACGGAGATCAGCCCCAGCATTTT

V: TRBV5-4
J: TRBJ1-1
size: -
D: TRBD1
CDR3: CASSSGTANTEAFF
DNA: TGTGCCAGCAGCTCCGGGACAGCGAACACTGAAGCTTTCTTT

V: TRBV6-6
J: TRBJ2-5
size: -
D: -
CDR3: CASSYSSLRETQYF
DNA: TGTGCCAGCAGTTACTCGTCGCTGAGGGAGACCCAGTACTTC

V: TRBV2
J: TRBJ2-3
size: -
D: -
CDR3: CASSELGPLSTDTQYF
DNA: TGTGCCAGCAGTGAGTTGGGGCCACTAAGCACAGATACGCAGTATTTT

V: TRBV11-2
J: TRBJ2-1
size: -
D: -
CDR3: CASSLQPEREEQFF
DNA: TGTGCCAGCAGCTTACAACCCGAACGGGAGGAGCAGTTCTTC

V: TRBV14
J: TRBJ2-7
size: -
D: -
CDR3: CASSQGFQKLGYEQYF
DNA: TGTGCCAGCAGCCAAGGTTTTCAAAAACTCGGCTACGAGCAGTACTTC

V: TRBV7-9
J: TRBJ1-1
size: -
D: -
CDR3: CSSSLAPGSTEAFF
DNA: TGTTCCAGCAGCTTAGCCCCAGGGTCTACGGAGGCTTTCTTT

V: TRBV2
J: TRBJ2-1
size: -
D: -
CDR3: CASSGTEDYNEQFF
DNA: TGTGCCAGCAGTGGGACAGAAGATTACAATGAGCAGTTCTTC

V: TRBV5-1
J: TRBJ2-2
size: -
D: TRBD2
CDR3: CASSAGLAGVANTGELFF
DNA: TGCGCCAGCAGCGCAGGACTAGCGGGAGTTGCGAACACCGGGGAGCTGTTTTTT

V: TRBV19
J: TRBJ2-3
size: -
D: TRBD1
CDR3: CASSLTGGTDTQYF
DNA: TGTGCCAGTAGTCTAACAGGGGGCACAGATACGCAGTATTTT

V: TRBV19
J: TRBJ1-5
size: -
D: TRBD1
CDR3: CASSTTGGTPNQPQHF
DNA: TGTGCCAGTAGCACTACAGGGGGCACCCCCAATCAGCCCCAGCATTTT

V: TRBV11-2
J: TRBJ2-2
size: -
D: TRBD1
CDR3: CASSATKTGGTGELFF
DNA: TGTGCCAGCAGCGCAACCAAAACAGGGGGAACCGGGGAGCTGTTTTTT

V: TRBV27
J: TRBJ2-5
size: -
D: TRBD1
CDR3: CASSLSRDRVSTQYF
DNA: TGTGCCAGCAGTTTATCTCGGGACAGGGTGTCGACCCAGTACTTC

V: TRBV28
J: TRBJ1-1
size: -
D: TRBD1
CDR3: CGLSTGETMNTEAFF
DNA: TGTGGACTCTCGACAGGGGAGACAATGAACACTGAAGCTTTCTTT

V: TRBV27
J: TRBJ2-7
size: -
D: -
CDR3: CASSLSASEYEQYF
DNA: TGTGCCAGCAGTTTATCCGCTAGCGAGTACGAGCAGTACTTC

V: TRBV9
J: TRBJ1-2
size: -
D: TRBD1
CDR3: CASGLSGQGRGGYTF
DNA: TGTGCCAGCGGACTCTCGGGACAGGGAAGGGGTGGCTACACCTTC

V: TRBV28
J: TRBJ2-6
size: -
D: -
CDR3: CASRNRDSGANVLTF
DNA: TGTGCCAGCAGAAACAGGGACTCTGGGGCCAACGTCCTGACTTTC

V: TRBV7-9
J: TRBJ2-7
size: -
D: TRBD1
CDR3: CASSTGASYEQYF
DNA: TGCGCCAGCAGCACAGGGGCCTCCTACGAGCAGTACTTC

V: TRBV6-1
J: TRBJ2-2
size: -
D: TRBD1
CDR3: CASSATQGHTGELFF
DNA: TGTGCCAGCAGTGCAACACAGGGGCACACCGGGGAGCTGTTTTTT

V: TRBV25-1
J: TRBJ1-5
size: -
D: TRBD1
CDR3: CAREPGTGAQPQHF
DNA: TGTGCCAGGGAACCGGGGACAGGGGCCCAGCCCCAGCATTTT

V: TRBV27
J: TRBJ1-2
size: -
D: -
CDR3: CASRGLDLSYTF
DNA: TGTGCCAGCAGGGGGCTGGATTTGAGCTACACCTTC

V: TRBV5-5
J: TRBJ2-7
size: -
D: -
CDR3: CASSSVYEQYF
DNA: TGTGCCAGCAGCTCCGTTTACGAGCAGTACTTC

V: TRBV15
J: TRBJ2-7
size: -
D: -
CDR3: CATSLQGNEQYF
DNA: TGTGCCACCAGCTTACAGGGAAACGAGCAGTACTTC

V: TRBV5-8
J: TRBJ2-3
size: -
D: -
CDR3: CASSLSSTYTDTQYF
DNA: TGTGCCAGCAGCTTGTCGAGTACCTACACAGATACGCAGTATTTT

V: TRBV4-1
J: TRBJ2-7
size: -
D: TRBD2
CDR3: CASSQSGLAGGIYEQYF
DNA: TGCGCCAGCAGCCAATCGGGACTAGCGGGGGGAATCTACGAGCAGTACTTC

V: TRBV5-8
J: TRBJ1-5
size: -
D: TRBD1
CDR3: CASSLGTGNSNQPQHF
DNA: TGTGCCAGCAGCCTAGGGACAGGTAATAGCAATCAGCCCCAGCATTTT

V: TRBV2
J: TRBJ2-5
size: -
D: -
CDR3: CASSELGGRETQYF
DNA: TGTGCCAGCAGTGAACTGGGGGGTCGTGAGACCCAGTACTTC

V: TRBV7-9
J: TRBJ2-6
size: -
D: -
CDR3: CASSFPVGANVLTF
DNA: TGTGCCAGCAGCTTCCCCGTTGGGGCCAACGTCCTGACTTTC

V: TRBV6-4
J: TRBJ2-1
size: medium-sized
D: -
CDR3: CASSVSGDNNEQFF
DNA: TGTGCCAGCAGTGTGTCGGGAGACAACAATGAGCAGTTCTTC

V: TRBV7-6
J: TRBJ2-3
size: -
D: -
CDR3: CASSTSADQPGDTQYF
DNA: TGTGCCAGCAGCACATCAGCGGACCAACCGGGAGATACGCAGTATTTT

V: TRBV15
J: TRBJ1-4
size: -
D: -
CDR3: CATSRDLGGATNEKLFF
DNA: TGTGCCACCAGCAGAGATCTTGGGGGCGCAACTAATGAAAAACTGTTTTTT

V: TRBV27
J: TRBJ2-5
size: -
D: -
CDR3: CASSSGGRLGDVQYF
DNA: TGTGCCAGCAGTTCCGGGGGAAGACTGGGGGACGTGCAGTACTTC

V: TRBV5-1
J: TRBJ2-3
size: -
D: TRBD2
CDR3: CASSLASIGGRGFPDTQYF
DNA: TGCGCCAGCAGCTTGGCCTCGATCGGTGGGAGGGGTTTCCCAGATACGCAGTATTTT

V: TRBV29-1
J: TRBJ1-6
size: -
D: -
CDR3: CSVQTGGNSPLHF
DNA: TGCAGCGTTCAGACAGGTGGGAATTCACCCCTCCACTTT

V: TRBV7-3
J: TRBJ2-1
size: -
D: TRBD2
CDR3: CASSFLRPGLAGNEQFF
DNA: TGTGCCAGCAGCTTTCTCCGTCCGGGACTAGCAGGGAATGAGCAGTTCTTC

V: TRBV15
J: TRBJ2-1
size: -
D: TRBD2
CDR3: CATSIGTSGAWGNEQFF
DNA: TGTGCCACCAGCATCGGGACTAGCGGGGCATGGGGGAATGAGCAGTTCTTC

V: TRBV28
J: TRBJ2-7
size: -
D: TRBD1
CDR3: CASRPYRGLSYEQYF
DNA: TGTGCCAGCAGACCATACAGGGGTCTCTCCTACGAGCAGTACTTC

V: TRBV6-5
J: TRBJ1-5
size: -
D: -
CDR3: CASSRGGWQPQHF
DNA: TGTGCCAGCAGTAGGGGAGGGTGGCAGCCCCAGCATTTT

V: TRBV7-2
J: TRBJ1-1
size: -
D: -
CDR3: CASTLKWEIPEAFF
DNA: TGTGCCAGCACCCTGAAGTGGGAGATCCCTGAAGCTTTCTTT